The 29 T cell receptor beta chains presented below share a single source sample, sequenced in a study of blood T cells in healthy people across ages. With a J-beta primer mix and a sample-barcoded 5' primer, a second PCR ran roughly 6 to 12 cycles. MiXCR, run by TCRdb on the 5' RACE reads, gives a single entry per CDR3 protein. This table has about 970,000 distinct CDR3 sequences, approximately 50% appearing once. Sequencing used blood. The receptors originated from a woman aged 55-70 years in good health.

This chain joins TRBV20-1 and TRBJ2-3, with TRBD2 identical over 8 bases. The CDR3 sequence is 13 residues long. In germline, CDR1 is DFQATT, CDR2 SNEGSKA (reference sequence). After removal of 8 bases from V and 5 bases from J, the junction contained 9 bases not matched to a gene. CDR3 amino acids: CSSERELGDTQYF. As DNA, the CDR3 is TGCAGTTCCGAGCGGGAGCTTGGAGATACGCAGTATTTT.

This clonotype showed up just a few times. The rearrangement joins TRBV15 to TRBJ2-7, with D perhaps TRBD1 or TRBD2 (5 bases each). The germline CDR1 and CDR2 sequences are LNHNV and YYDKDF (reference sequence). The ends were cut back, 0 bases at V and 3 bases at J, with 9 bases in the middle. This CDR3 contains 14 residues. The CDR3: CATSREGDGYEQYF. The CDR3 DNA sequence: TGTGCCACCAGCAGAGAAGGGGACGGCTACGAGCAGTACTTC.

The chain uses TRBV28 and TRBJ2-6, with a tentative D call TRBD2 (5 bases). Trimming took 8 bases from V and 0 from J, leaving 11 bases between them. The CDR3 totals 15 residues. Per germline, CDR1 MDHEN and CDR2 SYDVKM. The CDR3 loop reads CASLERSSGANVLTF. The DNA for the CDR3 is TGTGCCAGCCTCGAGCGGAGCTCTGGGGCCAACGTCCTGACTTTC.

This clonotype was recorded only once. Here the CDR3 DNA reads TGCAGTGCAAACCCGGGACTAGCGGGAGTCACCGAGACCCAGTACTTC. Protein sequence: CSANPGLAGVTETQYF. The chain joins TRBV20-1 to TRBJ2-7, with 14 bases aligning to TRBD2. The J call may be in error: the DNA end matches TRBJ2-5 better. From germline, CDR1 is DFQATT and CDR2 SNEGSKA (reference sequence). This CDR3 comprises 16 residues.

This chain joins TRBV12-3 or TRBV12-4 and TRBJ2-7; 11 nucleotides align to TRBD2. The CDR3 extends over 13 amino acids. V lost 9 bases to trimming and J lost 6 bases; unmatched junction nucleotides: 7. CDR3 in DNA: TGTGCCAGTCGTAGCGGGAGGGCCAGCGAGCAGTACTTC. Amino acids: CASRSGRASEQYF.

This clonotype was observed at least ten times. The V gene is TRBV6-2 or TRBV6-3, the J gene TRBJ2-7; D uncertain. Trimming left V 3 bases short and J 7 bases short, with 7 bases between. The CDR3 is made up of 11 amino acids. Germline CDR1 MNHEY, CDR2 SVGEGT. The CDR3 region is CASSYSLEQYF. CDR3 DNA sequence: TGTGCCAGCAGTTATTCTCTTGAGCAGTACTTC.

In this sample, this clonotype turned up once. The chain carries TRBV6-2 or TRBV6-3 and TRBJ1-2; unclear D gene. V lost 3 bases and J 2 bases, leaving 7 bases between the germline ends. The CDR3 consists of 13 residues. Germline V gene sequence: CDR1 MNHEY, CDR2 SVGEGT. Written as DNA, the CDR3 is TGTGCCAGCAGTTATGATGGGAACTATGGCTACACCTTC. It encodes CASSYDGNYGYTF.

The chain's CDR3 is CASSLKAAGANVLTF. CDR3 nucleotides: TGTGCCAGCAGTTTGAAGGCAGCTGGGGCCAACGTCCTGACTTTC. J is TRBJ2-6 and V is TRBV6-5, with D hard to call. CDR3 length: 15 residues. V gave up 4 bases and J gave up 2 bases, with 9 bases separating them. The germline V gene has CDR1 MNHEY and CDR2 SVGAGI.

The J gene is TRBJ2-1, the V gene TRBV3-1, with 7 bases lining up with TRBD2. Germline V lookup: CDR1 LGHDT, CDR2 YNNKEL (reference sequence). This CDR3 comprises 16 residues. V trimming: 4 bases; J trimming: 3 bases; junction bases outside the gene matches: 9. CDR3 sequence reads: CASSPWASGFYNEQFF. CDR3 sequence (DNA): TGTGCCAGCAGCCCCTGGGCTAGCGGCTTCTACAATGAGCAGTTCTTC.

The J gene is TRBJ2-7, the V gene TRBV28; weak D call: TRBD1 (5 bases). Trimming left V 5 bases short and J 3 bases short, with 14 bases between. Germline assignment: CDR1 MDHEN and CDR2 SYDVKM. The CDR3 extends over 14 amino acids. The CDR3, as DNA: TGTGCCAGCAGTACTCCCAGGGTTGGCTACGAGCAGTACTTC. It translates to CASSTPRVGYEQYF.

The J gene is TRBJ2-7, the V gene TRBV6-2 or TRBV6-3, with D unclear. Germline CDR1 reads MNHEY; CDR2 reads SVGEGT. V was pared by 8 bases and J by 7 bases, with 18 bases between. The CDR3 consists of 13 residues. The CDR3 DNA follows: TGTGCCAGCCGCCCGGGCCCCGTGCTGGAGCAGTACTTC. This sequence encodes CASRPGPVLEQYF.

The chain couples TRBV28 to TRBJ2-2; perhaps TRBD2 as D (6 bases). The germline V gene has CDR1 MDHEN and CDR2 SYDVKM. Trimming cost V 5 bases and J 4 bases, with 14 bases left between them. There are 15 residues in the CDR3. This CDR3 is CASSGSKGLTGELFF. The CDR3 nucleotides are TGTGCCAGCAGTGGATCTAAGGGACTCACCGGGGAGCTGTTTTTT.

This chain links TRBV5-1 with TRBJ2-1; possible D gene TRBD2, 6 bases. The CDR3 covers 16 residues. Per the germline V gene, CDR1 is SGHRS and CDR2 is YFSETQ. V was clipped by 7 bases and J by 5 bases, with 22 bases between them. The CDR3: CASFSQTGARNNEQFF. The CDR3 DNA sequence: TGCGCCAGCTTCAGTCAGACGGGAGCCCGAAACAATGAGCAGTTCTTC.

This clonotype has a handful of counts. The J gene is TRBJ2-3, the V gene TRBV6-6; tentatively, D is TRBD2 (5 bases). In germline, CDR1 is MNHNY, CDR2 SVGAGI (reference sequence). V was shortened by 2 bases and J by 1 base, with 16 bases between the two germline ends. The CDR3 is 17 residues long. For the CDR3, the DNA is TGTGCCAGCAGTTACGCCTCGATCGGAGGTGGCACAGATACGCAGTATTTT. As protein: CASSYASIGGGTDTQYF.

CDR3 DNA sequence: TGTGCCAGCAGCTCAAGAGAACGTCAGAAGGATGAGCAGTTCTTC. As protein: CASSSRERQKDEQFF. The chain is built from TRBV7-9 and TRBJ2-1, with D uncertain. The CDR3 is 15 amino acids. The germline gives CDR1 SEHNR, CDR2 FQNEAQ (reference sequence). Deletions cut 4 bases from V and 8 bases from J, with 18 bases between.

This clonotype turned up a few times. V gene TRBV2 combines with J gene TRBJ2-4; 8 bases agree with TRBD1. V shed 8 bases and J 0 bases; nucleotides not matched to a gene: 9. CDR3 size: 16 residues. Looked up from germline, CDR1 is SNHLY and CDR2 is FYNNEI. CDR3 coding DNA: TGTGCCAGCGCAAGAGACAGGGGTCTAGCCAAAAACATTCAGTACTTC. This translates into CASARDRGLAKNIQYF.

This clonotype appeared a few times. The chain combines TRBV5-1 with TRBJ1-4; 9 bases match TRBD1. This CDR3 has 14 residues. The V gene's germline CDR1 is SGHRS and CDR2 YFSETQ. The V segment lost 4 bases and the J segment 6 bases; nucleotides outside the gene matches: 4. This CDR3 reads CASSKTGGYEKLFF. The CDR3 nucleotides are TGCGCCAGCAGCAAGACAGGGGGATATGAAAAACTGTTTTTT.

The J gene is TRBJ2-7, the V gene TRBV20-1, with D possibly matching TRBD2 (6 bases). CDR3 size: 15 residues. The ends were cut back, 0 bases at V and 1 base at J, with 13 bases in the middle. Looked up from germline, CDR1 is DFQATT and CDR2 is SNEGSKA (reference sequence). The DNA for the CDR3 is TGCAGTGCTAGAGATACGGCAGGGAGGTCCTACGAGCAGTACTTC. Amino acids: CSARDTAGRSYEQYF.

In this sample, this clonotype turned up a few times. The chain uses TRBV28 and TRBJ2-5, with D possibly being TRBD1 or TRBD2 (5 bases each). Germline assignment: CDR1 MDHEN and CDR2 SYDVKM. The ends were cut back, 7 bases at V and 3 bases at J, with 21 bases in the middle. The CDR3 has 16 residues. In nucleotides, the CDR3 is TGTGCCAGCACCCGTCTACTCGGGGCCCCGGAAGAGACCCAGTACTTC. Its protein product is CASTRLLGAPEETQYF.

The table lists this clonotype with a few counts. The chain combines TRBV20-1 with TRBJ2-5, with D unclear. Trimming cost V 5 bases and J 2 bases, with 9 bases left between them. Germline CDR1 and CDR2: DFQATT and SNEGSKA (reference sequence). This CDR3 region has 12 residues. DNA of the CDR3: TGCAGTGCTTTTGACTGGCAAGAGACCCAGTACTTC. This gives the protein CSAFDWQETQYF.

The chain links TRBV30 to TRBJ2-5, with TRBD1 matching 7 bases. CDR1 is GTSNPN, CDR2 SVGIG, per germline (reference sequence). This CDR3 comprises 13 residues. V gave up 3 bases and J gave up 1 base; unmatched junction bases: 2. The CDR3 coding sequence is TGTGCCTGGAGCGGGACAGCCCAAGAGACCCAGTACTTC. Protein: CAWSGTAQETQYF.

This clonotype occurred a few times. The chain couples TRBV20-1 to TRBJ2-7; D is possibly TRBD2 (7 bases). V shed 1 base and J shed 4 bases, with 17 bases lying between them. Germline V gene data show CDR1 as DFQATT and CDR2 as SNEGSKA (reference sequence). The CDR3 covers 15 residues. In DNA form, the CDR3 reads TGCAGTGCTAGAGTGGGGGCTAGCGGAGGATACGAGCAGTACTTC. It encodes CSARVGASGGYEQYF.

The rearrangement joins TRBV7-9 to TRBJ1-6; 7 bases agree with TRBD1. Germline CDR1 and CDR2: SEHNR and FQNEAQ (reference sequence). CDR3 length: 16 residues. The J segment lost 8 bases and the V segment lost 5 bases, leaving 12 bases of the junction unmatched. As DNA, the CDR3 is TGTGCCAGCAGCAGAAGAGACAGGGAACGCCATTCACCCCTCCACTTT. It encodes CASSRRDRERHSPLHF.

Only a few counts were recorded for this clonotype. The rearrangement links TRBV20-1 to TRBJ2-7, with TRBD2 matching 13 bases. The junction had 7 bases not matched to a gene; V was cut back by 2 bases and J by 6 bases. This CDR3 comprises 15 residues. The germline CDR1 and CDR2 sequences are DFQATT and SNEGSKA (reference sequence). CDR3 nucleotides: TGCAGTGCTAGACCACGGACTAGCGGGAGCGGCGAGCAGTACTTC. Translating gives CSARPRTSGSGEQYF.

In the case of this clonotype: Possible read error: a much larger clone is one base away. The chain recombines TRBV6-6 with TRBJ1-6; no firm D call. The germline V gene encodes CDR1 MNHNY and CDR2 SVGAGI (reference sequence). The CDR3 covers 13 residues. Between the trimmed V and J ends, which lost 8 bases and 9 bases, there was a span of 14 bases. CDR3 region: CASLAMQGSPLHF. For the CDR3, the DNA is TGTGCCAGCCTGGCCATGCAAGGTTCACCCCTCCACTTT.

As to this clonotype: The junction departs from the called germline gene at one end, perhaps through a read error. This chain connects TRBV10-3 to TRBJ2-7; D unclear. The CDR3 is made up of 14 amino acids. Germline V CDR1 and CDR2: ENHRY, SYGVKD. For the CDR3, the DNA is TGTGCCATCAGTGGTGCCGGATCCTCCTACGAGCAGAACTTC. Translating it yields CAISGAGSSYEQNF.

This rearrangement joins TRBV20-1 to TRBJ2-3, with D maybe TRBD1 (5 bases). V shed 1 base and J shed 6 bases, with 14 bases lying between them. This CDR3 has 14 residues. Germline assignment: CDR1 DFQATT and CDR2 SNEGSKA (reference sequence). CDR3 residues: CSARVSRGADTQYF. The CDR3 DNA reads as TGCAGTGCTAGAGTGTCTAGGGGTGCGGATACGCAGTATTTT.

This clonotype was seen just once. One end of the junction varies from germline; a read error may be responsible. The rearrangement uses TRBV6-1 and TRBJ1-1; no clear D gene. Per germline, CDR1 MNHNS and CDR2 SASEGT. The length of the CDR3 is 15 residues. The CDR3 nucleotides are TGTGCCAGCGAGGCACAATCCCTCATGAACGCTGAAGCTTTCTTT. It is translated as CASEAQSLMNAEAFF.

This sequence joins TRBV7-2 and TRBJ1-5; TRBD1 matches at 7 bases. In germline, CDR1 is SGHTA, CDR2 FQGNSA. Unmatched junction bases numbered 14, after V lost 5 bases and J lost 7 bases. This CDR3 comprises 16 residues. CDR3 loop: CASSASINRGWQPQHF. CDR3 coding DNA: TGTGCCAGCAGCGCAAGCATAAACAGGGGTTGGCAGCCCCAGCATTTT.